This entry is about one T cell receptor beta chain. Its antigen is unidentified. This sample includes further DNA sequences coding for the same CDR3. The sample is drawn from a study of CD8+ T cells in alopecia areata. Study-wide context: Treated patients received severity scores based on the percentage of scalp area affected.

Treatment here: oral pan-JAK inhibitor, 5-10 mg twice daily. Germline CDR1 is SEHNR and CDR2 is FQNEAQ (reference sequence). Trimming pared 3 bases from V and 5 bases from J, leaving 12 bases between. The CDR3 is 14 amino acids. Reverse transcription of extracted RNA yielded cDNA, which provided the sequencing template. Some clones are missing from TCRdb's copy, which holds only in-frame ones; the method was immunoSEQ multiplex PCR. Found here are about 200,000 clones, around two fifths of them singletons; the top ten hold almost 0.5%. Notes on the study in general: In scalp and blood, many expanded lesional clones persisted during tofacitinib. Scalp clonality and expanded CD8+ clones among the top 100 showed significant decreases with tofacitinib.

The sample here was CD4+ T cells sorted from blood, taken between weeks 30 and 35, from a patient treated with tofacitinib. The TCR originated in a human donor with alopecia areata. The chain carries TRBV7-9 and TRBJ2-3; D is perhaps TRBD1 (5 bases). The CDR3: CASSLGQGGDTQYF. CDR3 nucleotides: TGTGCCAGCAGCTTGGGCCAGGGTGGAGATACGCAGTATTTT.